This TCR beta chain was recorded in a study of T cells in Graves' hyperthyroidism and ophthalmopathy. Overall study results and limits: Blood held most thyroid clonotypes expanded above 0.001 frequency. A 13 V-J model separated ophthalmopathy from stable hyperthyroidism.

With regard to this clonotype: The antigen remains unidentified. Being one base from a much bigger clone, this may be a read error. The conserved phenylalanine or tryptophan normally closing the CDR3 is absent here, so this likely arose from a read error.

The J segment lost 3 bases and the V segment lost 6 bases, leaving 13 bases of the junction unmatched. CDR1 is MNHEY, CDR2 SMNVEV, per germline (reference sequence). The CDR3 contains 17 residues. Researchers amplified the TCR beta CDR3 regions from RNA transcripts. Using the HTBI primer set, a first-round RT-PCR was run on the TCR CDR3. MiXCR, applied by TCRdb to the multiplex PCR reads, yields one record per CDR3 protein. Among under 700,000 distinct CDR3 sequences, 16% were seen once, and the ten largest hold more than 15%. Patients aged 18 to 65 had newly diagnosed hyperthyroidism that had lasted under 2 months. Extraction of PBMCs used roughly 9.6 ml of fresh peripheral blood.

This chain uses TRBV27 with TRBJ2-1; TRBD1 matches at 8 bases. The sequenced material came from blood. This TCR was sampled from a woman under 30 with Graves' hyperthyroidism. Written as DNA, the CDR3 is TGTGCCAGCAGCAAGTCAGGCGGGACAGGCTACTACAATGAGCAGTTCTGC. It yields the protein CASSKSGGTGYYNEQFC.